This TCR beta chain was observed in a study of T cells in Graves' hyperthyroidism and ophthalmopathy. This clonotype was recorded many times. What it recognizes is unknown. Study conclusions and caveats: For ophthalmopathy, model prediction preceded onset by a median roughly 6.2 months.

CDR3 length equals 16 residues. With 6 bases removed from V and 2 bases from J, the gap between germline ends came to 16 bases. Per germline, CDR1 MNHNS and CDR2 SASEGT. The TCR beta CDR3 regions underwent amplification using RNA transcripts as the source. TCR CDR3 regions were first amplified by RT-PCR with HTBI primers. TCRdb recomputed calls from the multiplex PCR reads with MiXCR, one row per CDR3 protein. The data hold 500,000 to 800,000 distinct CDR3 sequences, with about 14% observed a single time. This TCR was recovered from a woman between 50 and 59 years old with Graves' ophthalmopathy. Sequencing was carried out using blood. The J gene is TRBJ2-2, the V gene TRBV6-1; weak D call: TRBD2 (7 bases). CDR3 nucleotides: TGTGCCAGCAGCCCAGTCGGGGGGCCAAACACCGGGGAGCTGTTTTTT. Its protein product is CASSPVGGPNTGELFF.